Listed here are 14 T cell receptor beta chains from one sample, sequenced in a study of T cells after yellow fever vaccination. TCRdb called the 5' RACE reads again in MiXCR, with one record for every CDR3 protein. The sample has about 360,000 distinct CDR3 sequences; about 6.2% are singletons. The sequencing here drew on PBMCs, taken 5 days after the yellow fever booster vaccination. These receptor sequences come from a man aged 25 to 40 who received the YFV17D yellow fever vaccine.

This clonotype has ten or more counts. This chain links TRBV12-3 or TRBV12-4 with TRBJ1-1; no definite D call. The CDR3 runs 12 residues. Trimming removed 7 bases at V and 5 bases at J, with 11 bases between. The CDR3 loop is CASTTRDTEAFF. The CDR3 DNA reads TGTGCCAGCACAACGCGGGATACTGAAGCTTTCTTT.

This clonotype was detected many times. The chain uses TRBV7-2 and TRBJ1-5; D is undetermined. The CDR3 contains 15 residues. Germline loops: CDR1 SGHTA, CDR2 FQGNSA. V was cut by 6 bases and J by 4 bases, with 16 bases left in between. The CDR3 DNA follows: TGTGCCAGCAGTTTATGGGCTACGAATAATCAGCCCCAGCATTTT. This gives the protein CASSLWATNNQPQHF.

This clonotype showed up just a few times. The chain is built from TRBV2 and TRBJ2-7; possibly TRBD1 for D (6 bases). CDR1 and CDR2 (germline): SNHLY, FYNNEI. The CDR3 is 12 amino acids. V lost 6 bases to trimming and J lost 1 base, with 7 bases between them. The CDR3 loop is CASRRGSYEQYF. Here the CDR3 DNA reads TGTGCCAGCAGAAGGGGGTCCTACGAGCAGTACTTC.

On this clonotype: A much larger clone sits a single nucleotide away, making a read error possible. The chain has TRBV20-1 and TRBJ2-3; possible D gene TRBD2, 5 bases. The V end was cut by 1 base, the J end by 5 bases, with 13 bases between. CDR3 length equals 14 residues. Germline V CDR1 and CDR2: DFQATT, SNEGSKA (reference sequence). The CDR3 DNA reads as TGCAGTGCTAGAGGGGGAGTCGGGGTAGATACGCAGTATTTT. Encoded protein: CSARGGVGVDTQYF.

The J gene is TRBJ2-1, the V gene TRBV10-3, with 7 positions matching TRBD1. Germline trimming cut 7 bases from V and 5 bases from J; bases unmatched to any gene: 5. This CDR3 comprises 13 residues. Germline V gene lookup returns CDR1 ENHRY and CDR2 SYGVKD. The CDR3 here is CAIKGTADNEQFF. CDR3 bases: TGTGCCATCAAAGGGACAGCCGACAATGAGCAGTTCTTC.

The rearrangement joins TRBV20-1 to TRBJ1-6; the match to TRBD1 covers 9 bases. Germline V CDR1 and CDR2: DFQATT, SNEGSKA (reference sequence). V dropped 3 bases and J dropped 9; count of bases not matched to a gene: 6. There are 14 residues in the CDR3. The CDR3 loop is CSARETGGVSPLHF. CDR3 in DNA: TGCAGTGCTAGGGAAACAGGGGGCGTTTCACCCCTCCACTTT.

This clonotype was detected many times. This chain links TRBV24-1 with TRBJ2-1; 10 positions agree with TRBD2. The CDR3 runs to 17 residues. Unmatched junction bases numbered 6, after V lost 4 bases and J lost 1 base. Germline V CDR1 and CDR2: KGHDR, SFDVKD. The CDR3 DNA reads as TGTGCCACCAGTGACCCTAGCGGGGGAGGGTCCTACAATGAGCAGTTCTTC. Amino acid sequence: CATSDPSGGGSYNEQFF.

The chain couples TRBV29-1 to TRBJ2-1; 8 bases agree with TRBD2. J gave up 4 bases and V 2 bases, and 4 bases lay outside the gene matches. Germline CDR1 is SQVTM and CDR2 is ANQGSEA. The CDR3 contains 14 residues. CDR3 DNA sequence: TGCAGCGTTGAATGGAGCGGGGGATACAATGAGCAGTTCTTC. Its protein is CSVEWSGGYNEQFF.

This clonotype occurred a few times. The chain carries TRBV23-1 and TRBJ2-5; 8 bases are a match to TRBD1. TRBV23-1 is given ORF status, its function remaining uncertain. V dropped 8 bases and J dropped 0; count of bases not matched to a gene: 2. The CDR3 sequence is 13 residues long. CDR3 residues: CASGGQDQETQYF. CDR3 in DNA: TGCGCCAGCGGGGGACAGGACCAAGAGACCCAGTACTTC.

This clonotype was seen a few times. The chain recombines TRBV7-9 with TRBJ1-2; TRBD1 agrees at 7 bases. This CDR3 has 14 amino acids. Germline V gene lookup returns CDR1 SEHNR and CDR2 FQNEAQ (reference sequence). V lost 4 bases, J lost 4 bases, and 6 bases stayed unmatched. CDR3 residues: CASSSDRAGYGYTF. The CDR3 DNA is TGTGCCAGCAGCTCAGACAGGGCCGGCTATGGCTACACCTTC. The variable domain in full, completed from reference TRBV7-9 and TRBJ1-2, reads DTGVSQNPRHKITKRGQNVTFRCDPISEHNRLYWYRQTLGQGPEFLTYFQNEAQLEKSRLLSDRFSAERPKGSFSTLEIQRTEQGDSAMYLCASSSDRAGYGYTFGSGTRLTVV.

The chain employs TRBV14 and TRBJ2-3; unclear D gene. Trimming took 4 bases from V and 2 from J, leaving 7 bases between them. The length of the CDR3 is 13 residues. Germline V gene sequence: CDR1 SGHDN, CDR2 FVKESK. The CDR3 DNA reads as TGTGCCAGCAGCCGAAGTCTCACAGATACGCAGTATTTT. It is translated as CASSRSLTDTQYF.

The chain carries TRBV28 and TRBJ2-7; unclear D gene. The CDR3 has 15 amino acids. Germline V gives CDR1 MDHEN, CDR2 SYDVKM. Trimming removed 4 bases at V and 6 bases at J, with 19 bases between. The CDR3, as DNA: TGTGCCAGCAGTTCAGGACGCCCACCTTGGAGCGAGCAGTACTTC. This gives the protein CASSSGRPPWSEQYF.

The chain joins TRBV28 to TRBJ2-7, with D unclear. Germline V CDR1 and CDR2: MDHEN, SYDVKM. Trimming cost V 8 bases and J 2 bases, with 22 bases left between them. This CDR3 has 16 residues. The CDR3 here is CASLPGPAITPYEQYF. The CDR3 nucleotides are TGTGCCAGCCTCCCGGGTCCAGCGATCACCCCCTACGAGCAGTACTTC.

This chain connects TRBV5-1 to TRBJ2-1; 11 nucleotides agree with TRBD2. The CDR3 has 16 residues. Germline V lookup: CDR1 SGHRS, CDR2 YFSETQ. The J segment lost 0 bases and the V segment lost 3 bases, leaving 2 bases of the junction unmatched. CDR3 nucleotide sequence: TGCGCCAGCAGCTCGCTAGCGGGGGGCTCCTACAATGAGCAGTTCTTC. Residues: CASSSLAGGSYNEQFF.